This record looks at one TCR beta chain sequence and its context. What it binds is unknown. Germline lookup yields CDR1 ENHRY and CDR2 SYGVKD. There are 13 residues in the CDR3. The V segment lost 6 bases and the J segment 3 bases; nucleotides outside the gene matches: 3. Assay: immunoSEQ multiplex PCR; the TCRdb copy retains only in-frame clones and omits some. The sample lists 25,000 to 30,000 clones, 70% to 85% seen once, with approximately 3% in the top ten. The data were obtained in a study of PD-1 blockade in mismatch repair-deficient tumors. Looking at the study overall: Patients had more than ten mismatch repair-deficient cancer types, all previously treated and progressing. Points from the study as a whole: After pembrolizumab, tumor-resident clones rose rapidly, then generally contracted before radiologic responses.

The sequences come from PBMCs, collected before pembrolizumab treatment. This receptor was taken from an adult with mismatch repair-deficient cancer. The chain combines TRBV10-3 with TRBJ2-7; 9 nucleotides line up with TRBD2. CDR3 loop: CAIRLAGNYEQYF. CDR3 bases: TGTGCCATCAGACTAGCGGGCAACTACGAGCAGTACTTC.